The 4 T cell receptor beta chains reported below all come from one sample, sequenced in a study of T-cell reconstitution after alpha-beta-depleted transplantation in children. Library preparation (for TCRbeta) was performed with unique molecular identifiers. A single record per CDR3 protein comes from TCRdb applying MiXCR to the PCR reads. The profile shows around 490,000 distinct CDR3 sequences, about an eighth of them singletons. Sequencing used PBMCs, mostly from graft donor cells, obtained 180 days after TCRalphabeta/CD19-depleted stem cell transplant. Receptors were obtained from a female patient aged 2 to 10 who had a stem cell transplant for aplastic anemia, so the T cells may come from the graft donor.

V usage is TRBV28 and J usage is TRBJ1-3; D possibly corresponds to TRBD1 (6 bases). With 6 bases removed from V and 2 bases from J, the gap between germline ends came to 11 bases. Germline CDR1 reads MDHEN; CDR2 reads SYDVKM. The CDR3 runs to 14 residues. CDR3 in amino acids: CASSTGQPGNTIYF. In DNA, the CDR3 is TGTGCCAGCAGCACAGGACAGCCTGGAAACACCATATATTTT.

This clonotype was found a few times. The V and J genes are TRBV23-1 and TRBJ2-7; tentatively, D is TRBD1 (6 bases). Being an ORF, TRBV23-1 has a function that is uncertain. V was pared by 2 bases and J by 6 bases, with 14 bases between. This CDR3 comprises 14 residues. The chain's CDR3 is CASSQKYRAGEQYV. CDR3 DNA: TGCGCCAGCAGTCAAAAATACAGGGCGGGCGAGCAGTACGTC.

V gene TRBV28 combines with J gene TRBJ2-1, with D unresolved. The CDR3 contains 16 residues. The ends were cut back, 8 bases at V and 0 bases at J, with 17 bases in the middle. Per the germline V gene, CDR1 is MDHEN and CDR2 is SYDVKM. The CDR3 region has the DNA TGTGCCAGCCGGTGGGGTGTGAGGCACTCCTACAATGAGCAGTTCTTC. Encoded protein: CASRWGVRHSYNEQFF.

This chain links TRBV5-1 with TRBJ2-5; no definite D call. There are 13 residues in the CDR3. Per the germline V gene, CDR1 is SGHRS and CDR2 is YFSETQ. V was shortened by 0 bases and J by 5 bases, with 8 bases between the two germline ends. The CDR3: CASSLARLETQYF. In DNA form, the CDR3 reads TGCGCCAGCAGCTTGGCAAGACTTGAGACCCAGTACTTC.